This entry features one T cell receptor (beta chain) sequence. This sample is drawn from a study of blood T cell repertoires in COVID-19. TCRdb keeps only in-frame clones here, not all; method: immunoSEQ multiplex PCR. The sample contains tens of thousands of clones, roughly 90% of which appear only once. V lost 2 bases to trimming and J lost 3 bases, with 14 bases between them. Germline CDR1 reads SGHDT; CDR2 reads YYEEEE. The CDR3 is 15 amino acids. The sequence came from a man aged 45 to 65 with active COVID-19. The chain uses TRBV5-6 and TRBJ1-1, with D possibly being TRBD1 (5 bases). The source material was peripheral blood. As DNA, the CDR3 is TGTGCCAGCAGCTTTAACCCTGACAGCTACACTGAAGCTTTCTTT. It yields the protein CASSFNPDSYTEAFF.